These 10 T cell receptor beta chains originate from one sample sequenced in a study of technical replicates of blood from a handful of donors. Method: immunoSEQ multiplex PCR; TCRdb's copy keeps in-frame clones and lacks some. The sample includes more than 75,000 clones, around 94% of them seen just once. Sequencing was done on a sample of T cells isolated from PBMCs. Every receptor here comes from a human donor in good health.

This rearrangement joins TRBV18 to TRBJ1-2, with D possibly matching TRBD1 (6 bases). The length of the CDR3 is 16 residues. The germline CDR1 and CDR2 sequences are KGHSH and LQKENI. V was pared by 3 bases and J by 2 bases, with 16 bases between. This CDR3 reads CASSPVGGALNYGYTF. The CDR3 DNA is TGTGCCAGCTCACCTGTCGGGGGGGCGCTCAACTATGGCTACACCTTC.

V is TRBV5-4 and J is TRBJ1-4, with D possibly being TRBD1 (6 bases). This CDR3 has 15 residues. Germline V gene lookup returns CDR1 SGHNT and CDR2 YYREEE (reference sequence). V was cut by 3 bases and J by 7 bases, with 16 bases left in between. The CDR3 spells CASSSVQGSGEKLFF. CDR3 DNA: TGTGCCAGCAGCTCGGTACAGGGATCGGGTGAAAAACTGTTTTTT.

The chain has TRBV30 and TRBJ2-1, with 8 bases that match TRBD2. The CDR3 spans 13 residues. V lost 3 bases to trimming and J lost 10 bases; unmatched junction nucleotides: 8. Germline CDR1 GTSNPN, CDR2 SVGIG (reference sequence). The CDR3 is CAWRGGRPAEQFF. CDR3 bases: TGTGCCTGGAGGGGCGGGAGGCCCGCCGAGCAGTTCTTC.

With regard to this clone: One end of the junction is discordant with germline, which a read error may explain. The CDR3 loop is CASSVLTGESTDTQYF. The CDR3 DNA reads as TGTGCTAGCAGCGTTCTGACAGGGGAAAGCACAGATACGCAGTATTTT. The chain links TRBV7-7 to TRBJ2-3; 8 bases map to TRBD1. Looked up from germline, CDR1 is SSHAT and CDR2 is FNYEAQ (reference sequence). This CDR3 comprises 16 residues.

The chain joins TRBV30 to TRBJ2-7; TRBD1 matches 8 bases. V lost 5 bases, J lost 1 base, and 1 base stayed unmatched. Germline CDR1 is GTSNPN and CDR2 is SVGIG (reference sequence). This CDR3 has 12 amino acids. The CDR3 loop is CAWGQGSYEQYF. CDR3 in DNA: TGTGCCTGGGGACAGGGTTCCTACGAGCAGTACTTC. The entire variable domain, with the rest obtained from reference TRBV30 and TRBJ2-7, is as follows: SQTIHQWPATLVQPVGSPLSLECTVEGTSNPNLYWYRQAAGRGLQLLFYSVGIGQISSEVPQNLSASRPQDRQFILSSKKLLLSDSGFYLCAWGQGSYEQYFGPGTRLTVT.

This clone was picked up one time. This chain joins TRBV7-9 and TRBJ2-5; no firm D call. The CDR3 totals 14 residues. V lost 2 bases to trimming and J lost 1 base, with 8 bases between them. From germline, CDR1 is SEHNR and CDR2 FQNEAQ (reference sequence). CDR3 nucleotides: TGTGCCAGCAGCTTAAGTGGGCTCCAAGAGACCCAGTACTTC. Protein product: CASSLSGLQETQYF.

V gene TRBV6-6 combines with J gene TRBJ2-3; TRBD2 matches 9 bases. Germline V gives CDR1 MNHNY, CDR2 SVGAGI (reference sequence). The CDR3 contains 16 residues. V lost 2 bases to trimming and J lost 2 bases; unmatched junction nucleotides: 5. The CDR3: CASSYPTSGYTDTQYF. For the CDR3, the DNA is TGTGCCAGCAGTTACCCGACTAGCGGTTACACAGATACGCAGTATTTT.

The genes are TRBV5-1 and TRBJ1-4, with D hard to call. The ends were cut back, 1 base at V and 4 bases at J, with 11 bases in the middle. Looked up from germline, CDR1 is SGHRS and CDR2 is YFSETQ. The CDR3 consists of 15 residues. As DNA, the CDR3 is TGCGCCAGCAGCTTGTCCAAACTAGTTAATGAAAAACTGTTTTTT. This gives the protein CASSLSKLVNEKLFF.

The chain couples TRBV20-1 to TRBJ2-7; D perhaps matches TRBD1 (5 bases). Germline assignment: CDR1 DFQATT and CDR2 SNEGSKA (reference sequence). The ends were cut back, 7 bases at V and 0 bases at J, with 7 bases in the middle. This CDR3 spans 11 amino acids. The CDR3 coding sequence is TGCAGTGAAGGGGACTCCTACGAGCAGTACTTC. Its protein product is CSEGDSYEQYF.

V gene TRBV7-8 combines with J gene TRBJ1-5; D unclear. The ends were cut back, 5 bases at V and 0 bases at J, with 11 bases in the middle. The CDR3 has 15 residues. Germline loops: CDR1 SGHVS, CDR2 FQNEAQ. The DNA of the CDR3 is TGTGCCAGCAGCCAACAGCAATATAGCAATCAGCCCCAGCATTTT. Its translation: CASSQQQYSNQPQHF. The full variable domain, its missing parts supplied by reference TRBV7-8 and TRBJ1-5, is GAGVSQSPRYKVAKRGQDVALRCDPISGHVSLFWYQQALGQGPEFLTYFQNEAQLDKSGLPSDRFFAERPEGSVSTLKIQRTQQEDSAVYLCASSQQQYSNQPQHFGDGTRLSIL.